Each of the 16 T cell receptor beta chains below was sequenced from the same sample in a study of T cells after yellow fever vaccination. TCRdb independently ran MiXCR on the 5' RACE reads; one entry per CDR3 protein. The sample contains just under 600,000 distinct CDR3 sequences, roughly 13% of which appear only once. The sequences come from PBMCs, collected on the day of the yellow fever booster vaccination. Every receptor here comes from a man aged 30 to 45 who received the YFV17D yellow fever vaccine.

V usage is TRBV4-3 and J usage is TRBJ2-7; D is unresolved. V was cut by 0 bases and J by 3 bases, with 15 bases left in between. Germline CDR1 and CDR2: LGHNA and YSLEER. The CDR3 totals 16 residues. As DNA, the CDR3 is TGCGCCAGCAGCCAAGATCAAGGCAGCCTAAACTACGAGCAGTACTTC. The encoded protein is CASSQDQGSLNYEQYF.

The chain has TRBV6-5 and TRBJ2-3, with a weak D call TRBD1 (5 bases). The CDR3 is 15 amino acids. CDR1 MNHEY and CDR2 SVGAGI come from the germline V gene. The V gene lost 4 bases and the J gene lost 5 bases, with 16 bases spanning the gap. This CDR3 is CASSSPGRGEDTQYF. The DNA for the CDR3 is TGTGCCAGCAGTTCCCCCGGAAGGGGTGAAGATACGCAGTATTTT.

This sequence joins TRBV7-9 and TRBJ1-5, with TRBD1 matching 8 bases. Unmatched junction bases numbered 14, after V lost 5 bases and J lost 5 bases. Germline V gene lookup returns CDR1 SEHNR and CDR2 FQNEAQ (reference sequence). CDR3 length: 17 residues. This chain's CDR3 is CASSPGVSSGGDQPQHF. Written as DNA, the CDR3 is TGTGCCAGCAGCCCCGGGGTCTCTTCAGGGGGCGATCAGCCCCAGCATTTT.

V and J are TRBV12-3 or TRBV12-4 and TRBJ1-5, with 10 bases that match TRBD1. This CDR3 region has 13 residues. V was pared by 0 bases and J by 15 bases, with 5 bases of the junction left unmatched. For the CDR3, the DNA is TGTGCCAGCAGTTTAGCGGGGACAGGGGCACCGCATTTT. Translation: CASSLAGTGAPHF.

This clonotype has more than one count but fewer than ten. The chain combines TRBV27 with TRBJ2-1; the D gene is possibly TRBD2 (7 bases). The CDR3 is 15 residues long. Germline assignment: CDR1 MNHEY and CDR2 SMNVEV (reference sequence). Deletions cut 3 bases from V and 9 bases from J, with 18 bases between. The CDR3 sequence is CASSLGGAPSGEQFF. The CDR3 nucleotides are TGTGCCAGCAGTTTGGGGGGGGCGCCCTCAGGTGAGCAGTTCTTC.

This clonotype appeared once. The rearrangement joins TRBV3-1 to TRBJ2-1, with TRBD2 matching over 14 bases. The CDR3 covers 17 residues. Looked up from germline, CDR1 is LGHDT and CDR2 is YNNKEL (reference sequence). Trimming took 11 bases from V and 4 from J; bases not matched to a gene: 13. The CDR3 region is CACSKPGLAGGYNEQFF. Here the CDR3 DNA reads TGTGCCTGCTCCAAGCCTGGACTAGCGGGAGGTTACAATGAGCAGTTCTTC.

This clonotype showed up just a few times. The rearrangement uses TRBV20-1 and TRBJ2-1; 9 bases fit TRBD2. Germline V gene sequence: CDR1 DFQATT, CDR2 SNEGSKA (reference sequence). CDR3 length: 14 residues. V was clipped by 0 bases and J by 12 bases; unmatched bases: 9. The CDR3 loop reads CSARDLLAGIGQFF. CDR3 sequence (DNA): TGCAGTGCTAGAGATTTACTAGCGGGCATTGGGCAGTTCTTC.

This clonotype was seen more than once but under ten times. J is TRBJ2-1 and V is TRBV20-1; 10 bases match TRBD2. V shed 5 bases and J 4 bases; nucleotides not matched to a gene: 2. CDR1 is DFQATT and CDR2 is SNEGSKA in the germline V gene (reference sequence). CDR3 length: 13 residues. CDR3: CSAGLAAYNEQFF. The CDR3 region has the DNA TGCAGTGCTGGACTAGCGGCTTACAATGAGCAGTTCTTC.

Only a few counts were recorded for this clonotype. The rearrangement joins TRBV6-2 or TRBV6-3 to TRBJ2-7; D call uncertain. CDR3 length: 14 amino acids. V lost 2 bases and J 2 bases, leaving 10 bases between the germline ends. The V gene's germline CDR1 is MNHEY and CDR2 SVGEGT. CDR3 in amino acids: CASSYGTIAYEQYF. Here the CDR3 DNA reads TGTGCCAGCAGTTACGGAACTATAGCCTACGAGCAGTACTTC.

Only a few counts were recorded for this clonotype. This chain joins TRBV29-1 and TRBJ2-2, with 7 positions matching TRBD2. The CDR3 is made up of 14 amino acids. J lost 1 base, V lost 2 bases, and 1 base had no gene match. CDR1 is SQVTM and CDR2 is ANQGSEA in the germline V gene. CDR3 bases: TGCAGCGTTGAACCGGGAGGGAACACCGGGGAGCTGTTTTTT. Translation: CSVEPGGNTGELFF.

The chain is built from TRBV20-1 and TRBJ2-1; possible D gene TRBD2, 7 bases. CDR3 length: 14 residues. Germline V gene lookup returns CDR1 DFQATT and CDR2 SNEGSKA (reference sequence). Trimming removed 3 bases at V and 8 bases at J, with 17 bases between. CDR3 in amino acids: CSARGGPFIHEQFF. CDR3 nucleotides: TGCAGTGCTAGGGGGGGGCCCTTTATACATGAGCAGTTCTTC.

The V call is TRBV28, the J call TRBJ2-7; D is ambiguous. The CDR3 loop spans 14 amino acids. Per the germline V gene, CDR1 is MDHEN and CDR2 is SYDVKM. The V end lost 1 base, the J end lost 3 bases, and 10 bases lay between the germline ends. The CDR3 reads CASSLLGFVYEQYF. The CDR3 nucleotides read TGTGCCAGCAGTTTATTAGGGTTTGTCTACGAGCAGTACTTC.

The chain recombines TRBV15 with TRBJ2-3; D is possibly TRBD2 (6 bases). The CDR3 consists of 16 residues. V lost 4 bases and J lost 8, with 22 bases in between. CDR1 is LNHNV and CDR2 is YYDKDF in the germline V gene (reference sequence). CDR3 nucleotide sequence: TGTGCCACCAGCACAGATACGTCGCCCGGGGGAGTTACGCAGTATTTT. Translated: CATSTDTSPGGVTQYF.

The chain joins TRBV5-1 to TRBJ2-2, with D uncertain. This CDR3 spans 14 amino acids. The germline V gene encodes CDR1 SGHRS and CDR2 YFSETQ. Trimming removed 4 bases from V and 6 bases from J, with 13 bases in between. The CDR3 sequence is CASSQATPSGELFF. The DNA for the CDR3 is TGCGCCAGCAGCCAAGCGACACCCTCCGGGGAGCTGTTTTTT.

This chain joins TRBV18 and TRBJ2-1, with TRBD2 matching 8 bases. This CDR3 has 18 residues. Unmatched junction bases numbered 18, after V lost 5 bases and J lost 6 bases. Germline CDR1 KGHSH, CDR2 LQKENI. The CDR3 sequence: CASSSLPTSGLVTNEQFF. CDR3 coding DNA: TGTGCCAGCTCATCATTACCAACCTCGGGACTAGTCACCAATGAGCAGTTCTTC.

This clonotype turned up a few times. This sequence joins TRBV5-1 and TRBJ2-7, with 9 bases identical to TRBD2. This CDR3 region has 15 residues. Per germline, CDR1 SGHRS and CDR2 YFSETQ. V trimming: 4 bases; J trimming: 2 bases; junction bases outside the gene matches: 7. The CDR3 region has the DNA TGCGCCAGCAGCACCTTCGCGGGAGGGGCCTACGAGCAGTACTTC. Its protein is CASSTFAGGAYEQYF.